A selection of T cell receptor beta chains follows, all from one sample in a study of T-cell reconstitution after alpha-beta-depleted transplantation in children. TCRdb reprocessed the PCR reads via MiXCR and lists one record per CDR3 protein. This table has around 700,000 distinct CDR3 sequences, roughly 13% appearing once. Material: PBMCs, obtained before TCRalphabeta/CD19-depleted stem cell transplant. Receptors were obtained from a girl aged 2 to 9 with congenital amegakaryocytic thrombocytopenia, due to receive a stem cell transplant. The CDR3 runs from the conserved cysteine through the conserved F or W. Each record gives: V gene, CDR3 length, J gene, clone size, D gene, CDR3 protein, CDR3 DNA. A D gene is named only where the DNA matches it firmly. A row's size may be missing; if present it is once, few, many or a size class.

TRBV12-3/TRBV12-4,13,TRBJ1-4,NA,NA,CASRGRDNEKLFF,TGTGCCAGCAGAGGACGGGATAATGAAAAACTGTTTTTT
TRBV3-1,15,TRBJ2-7,few,NA,CASSQQGWYYGEQYF,TGTGCCAGCAGCCAGCAGGGTTGGTACTATGGCGAGCAGTACTTC
TRBV29-1,13,TRBJ2-7,many,NA,CSVEEGAPYEQYF,TGCAGCGTTGAAGAGGGGGCACCCTACGAGCAGTACTTC
TRBV7-6,16,TRBJ2-5,many,TRBD2,CASSLRWREVWETQYF,TGTGCCAGCAGCTTAAGATGGCGGGAGGTATGGGAGACCCAGTACTTC
TRBV11-1,18,TRBJ1-1,few,TRBD1,CASSSGPGQGVIFTEAFF,TGTGCCAGCAGCTCCGGTCCGGGACAGGGGGTAATTTTCACTGAAGCTTTCTTT
TRBV6-6,12,TRBJ2-1,few,NA,CASCPGSNEQFF,TGTGCCAGTTGCCCGGGGTCGAATGAGCAGTTCTTC
TRBV7-9,14,TRBJ2-7,NA,TRBD2,CASSGWRETSKQYF,TGTGCCAGCAGTGGATGGCGGGAGACATCAAAGCAGTACTTC
TRBV19,16,TRBJ2-5,few,NA,CASSIYGTAAQETQYF,TGTGCCAGTAGTATCTACGGTACGGCCGCTCAAGAGACCCAGTACTTC
TRBV7-2,15,TRBJ1-2,once,NA,CASSTPSGLGYGYTF,TGTGCCAGCAGCACCCCGTCGGGGCTTGGCTATGGCTACACCTTC
TRBV7-8,17,TRBJ2-1,few,TRBD2,CASSLVVTSGMYNEQFF,TGTGCCAGCAGCTTAGTGGTGACTAGCGGGATGTACAATGAGCAGTTCTTC
TRBV29-1,13,TRBJ2-2,many,NA,CSVEDSGAGELFF,TGCAGCGTTGAAGATTCGGGAGCCGGGGAGCTGTTTTTT